This TCR beta chain was obtained from a study of response to subunit inactivated influenza vaccine. Via MiXCR, TCRdb re-called the RT-PCR reads, giving one row per CDR3 protein. Among a few hundred thousand distinct CDR3 sequences, 22% were seen once, and the ten largest hold about 9.3%. Study-wide points: The authors suggested that every seasonal influenza vaccination recruits few new T cells.

This clonotype was found once. Its antigen is unidentified. This specimen consisted of PBMCs from blood, obtained about 19 months after vaccination. The clonotype originates from a man aged 45 to 75 who received an inactivated influenza vaccine.

CDR3 DNA: TGTGCCAGCAGCCAAGTTCCTAGCGGGGGACAAGAGACCCAGTACTTC. Its translation: CASSQVPSGGQETQYF. The chain couples TRBV3-1 to TRBJ2-5, with TRBD2 matching 10 bases. V dropped 1 base and J dropped 2; count of bases not matched to a gene: 4. The CDR3 is made up of 16 amino acids. Germline V gene lookup returns CDR1 LGHDT and CDR2 YNNKEL (reference sequence).